This entry concerns a single TCR beta chain. This table comes from immunoSEQ multiplex PCR, and its TCRdb copy is limited to in-frame clones, with some not included. The sample yields 300,000 to 350,000 clones, about 88% seen once. V shed 3 bases and J 8 bases; nucleotides not matched to a gene: 8. This CDR3 is built from 16 residues. Germline values: CDR1 MNHNS, CDR2 SASEGT. This entry belongs to a study of blood T cell repertoires in COVID-19. Material for sequencing was PBMCs or T cells enriched from blood (not recorded which). This chain links TRBV6-1 with TRBJ1-6; TRBD1 matches 9 bases. This TCR was sampled from a woman aged 30 to 39 who had recovered from COVID-19. CDR3 bases: TGTGCCAGCAGTGACCCCGACAGGGGGGGGTATTCACCCCTCCACTTT. Its protein is CASSDPDRGGYSPLHF.